One sample yielded the 18 T cell receptor beta chains listed below, sequenced in a study of OX40 agonist ivuxolimab in advanced cancers. Profiled with immunoSEQ multiplex PCR; TCRdb holds only in-frame clones, not every one. The table lists 22,000 or so clones, 80% to 90% of them singletons. The sample consisted of CD4+ or CD8+ T cells sorted from blood, taken in a trial of the OX40 agonist ivuxolimab. The receptors originated from an adult with an advanced solid tumor such as melanoma, head and neck, liver or kidney cancer.

The V call is TRBV7-7, the J call TRBJ2-5; maybe TRBD2 (6 bases). Germline-derived CDR1 and CDR2 are SSHAT and FNYEAQ (reference sequence). The CDR3 spans 12 residues. CDR3 bases: TGTGCTAGCGGAATATCCCCCGAGACCCAGTACTTC. It is translated as CASGISPETQYF.

The chain employs TRBV28 and TRBJ2-5; 11 nucleotides match TRBD2. The assigned J gene may be wrong: the sequence end matches TRBJ2-7 better. There are 16 residues in the CDR3. The germline CDR1 and CDR2 sequences are MDHEN and SYDVKM. CDR3 sequence: CASSLPSGRTGYEQYF. CDR3 DNA: TGTGCCAGCAGTTTACCTAGCGGGAGGACCGGGTACGAGCAGTACTTC.

V gene TRBV5-1 combines with J gene TRBJ2-1, with no clear D. The length of the CDR3 is 14 residues. The germline V gene encodes CDR1 SGHRS and CDR2 YFSETQ. Trimming took off 0 bases at V and 4 bases at J, with 8 bases between the two ends. The CDR3 reads CASSLVGSYNEQFF. The CDR3 DNA reads TGCGCCAGCAGCTTGGTCGGGTCTTACAATGAGCAGTTCTTC. The full variable domain, in which reference TRBV5-1 and TRBJ2-1 provide the parts outside the CDR3, is KAGVTQTPRYLIKTRGQQVTLSCSPISGHRSVSWYQQTPGQGLQFLFEYFSETQRNKGNFPGRFSGRQFSNSRSEMNVSTLELGDSALYLCASSLVGSYNEQFFGPGTRLTVL.

The chain links TRBV2 to TRBJ1-1, with TRBD1 matching 12 bases. Germline trimming cut 5 bases from V and 0 bases from J; bases unmatched to any gene: 10. This CDR3 comprises 18 residues. Germline CDR1 reads SNHLY; CDR2 reads FYNNEI. CDR3 in amino acids: CASSSDLGQGALNTEAFF. The CDR3 DNA reads TGTGCCAGCAGTTCCGATTTGGGACAGGGGGCTCTGAACACTGAAGCTTTCTTT.

The V gene is TRBV18, the J gene TRBJ1-5, with TRBD1 identical over 12 bases. The germline V gene encodes CDR1 KGHSH and CDR2 LQKENI. The CDR3 runs 17 residues. V lost 0 bases and J lost 3; bases outside the gene matches: 3. The CDR3: CASSPPGTGGFNQPQHF. DNA for the CDR3: TGTGCCAGCTCACCACCCGGGACAGGGGGCTTCAATCAGCCCCAGCATTTT.

This clone showed up just once. The junction and the germline gene differ at one end; a read error may be behind it. V and J are TRBV5-1 and TRBJ2-2; D unresolved. This CDR3 has 15 amino acids. The germline gives CDR1 SGHRS, CDR2 YFSETQ. CDR3: CASSLEAENTRELFF. The DNA of the CDR3 is TGCGCCAGCAGCTTGGAGGCGGAGAACACCAGGGAGCTGTTTTTT.

The rearrangement joins TRBV6-6 to TRBJ1-2, with 9 bases matching TRBD1. Germline V CDR1 and CDR2: MNHNY, SVGAGI (reference sequence). This CDR3 spans 15 amino acids. The V gene end was trimmed by 2 bases and the J gene end by 4 bases; junction bases not matched to a gene: 5. The CDR3 region has the DNA TGTGCCAGCAGTTACGAGGGACAGGGACTCTATGGCTACACCTTC. This gives the protein CASSYEGQGLYGYTF.

This clone came up once. The V and J genes are TRBV19 and TRBJ2-3, with 14 bases lining up with TRBD2. The CDR3 length is 18 residues. V gave up 5 bases and J gave up 0 bases; unmatched junction bases: 7. Germline values: CDR1 LNHDA, CDR2 SQIVND (reference sequence). Here the CDR3 reads CASSAGLAGGFSTDTQYF. The CDR3 DNA reads TGTGCCAGTAGTGCCGGACTAGCGGGGGGCTTCAGCACAGATACGCAGTATTTT.

This chain links TRBV25-1 with TRBJ2-2, with D tentatively TRBD2 (5 bases). The length of the CDR3 is 15 residues. V lost 4 bases to trimming and J lost 1 base, with 10 bases between them. The germline gives CDR1 MGHDK, CDR2 SYGVNS. The CDR3 sequence: CASSVDGRNTGELFF. CDR3 nucleotides: TGTGCCAGCAGTGTGGATGGGAGGAACACCGGGGAGCTGTTTTTT.

This chain links TRBV4-1 with TRBJ2-7; 7 nucleotides line up with TRBD1. The junction had 5 bases not matched to a gene; V was cut back by 5 bases and J by 1 base. The CDR3 extends over 14 amino acids. Germline V gene data show CDR1 as MGHRA and CDR2 as YSYEKL. The CDR3, as DNA: TGCGCCAGCAGCTACATGACAGGGTCCTACGAGCAGTACTTC. It specifies CASSYMTGSYEQYF.

The rearrangement links TRBV29-1 to TRBJ2-7; no firm D call. Trimming shortened V by 2 bases and J by 7 bases, and 9 bases separated the two germline ends. The CDR3 has 11 residues. Germline CDR1 and CDR2: SQVTM and ANQGSEA. Here the CDR3 reads CSVEIGLEQYF. The CDR3 DNA reads TGCAGCGTTGAAATAGGCCTAGAGCAGTACTTC.

This chain connects TRBV10-1 to TRBJ2-2; the match to TRBD2 covers 10 bases. The CDR3 is 16 amino acids. CDR1 is WNHNN, CDR2 SYGVQD, per germline (reference sequence). The V gene end was trimmed by 5 bases and the J gene end by 5 bases; junction bases not matched to a gene: 8. DNA of the CDR3: TGCGCCAGCAGTTCGGCTAGCGGGGGATTGACCGGGGAGCTGTTTTTT. This gives the protein CASSSASGGLTGELFF.

In its sample, this clone was seen a few times. The rearrangement joins TRBV7-8 to TRBJ2-1, with 7 bases that match TRBD2. Germline CDR1 and CDR2: SGHVS and FQNEAQ. Losses at the gene ends were 1 base for V and 1 base for J; bases not matched to a gene: 4. The CDR3 is made up of 16 amino acids. CDR3 region: CASSLDLAASYNEQFF. The CDR3 DNA follows: TGTGCCAGCAGCTTAGATCTAGCGGCATCCTACAATGAGCAGTTCTTC.

V gene TRBV7-9 combines with J gene TRBJ1-5, with D perhaps TRBD1 (6 bases). The germline gives CDR1 SEHNR, CDR2 FQNEAQ (reference sequence). The CDR3 runs to 13 residues. Trimming took 4 bases from V and 9 from J, leaving 13 bases between them. The CDR3 bases are TGTGCCAGCAGCTGGACAGAGATCGGGCCCCAGCATTTT. It translates to CASSWTEIGPQHF.

The chain recombines TRBV4-2 with TRBJ2-2; 12 bases agree with TRBD2. Germline assignment: CDR1 LGHNA and CDR2 YNFKEQ. The CDR3 is 19 amino acids. Unmatched junction bases numbered 13, after V lost 4 bases and J lost 4 bases. CDR3 DNA sequence: TGTGCCAGCAGCCCCGTGACTAGCGGGGGAGTGAGTAGCACCGGGGAGCTGTTTTTT. The encoded protein is CASSPVTSGGVSSTGELFF.

This CDR3 reads CASSFSGRLTYEQYF. The CDR3 region has the DNA TGTGCCAGCAGCTTCAGCGGGAGGTTGACCTACGAGCAGTACTTC. The genes are TRBV7-2 and TRBJ2-7; TRBD2 matches at 9 bases. There are 15 residues in the CDR3. Per germline, CDR1 SGHTA and CDR2 FQGNSA. J was trimmed by 2 bases and V by 3 bases; bases with no gene match: 5. Based on the CDR3 plus reference TRBV7-2 and TRBJ2-7, the full variable domain is GAGVSQSPSNKVTEKGKDVELRCDPISGHTALYWYRQSLGQGLEFLIYFQGNSAPDKSGLPSDRFSAERTGGSVSTLTIQRTQQEDSAVYLCASSFSGRLTYEQYFGPGTRLTVT.

The chain employs TRBV1 and TRBJ2-6; TRBD2 is taken as the D call from the table, unchecked against the DNA. TRBV1 is listed as a pseudogene. The CDR3 loop spans 16 amino acids. DNA of the CDR3: TGCACCAGCAGCCAAGAGCGAACCTCTGGGGCCAACGTCCTGACTTTC. Protein: CTSSQERTSGANVLTF.

This clone was detected only once. CDR3 nucleotides: TGTGCCAGCAGTTACCCCACGGGACAGGGTTTAGGCTACACCTTC. Translated, it gives CASSYPTGQGLGYTF. This chain links TRBV6-5 with TRBJ1-2, with 9 positions matching TRBD1. Germline lookup yields CDR1 MNHEY and CDR2 SVGAGI. The CDR3 has 15 residues. The V segment lost 2 bases and the J segment 8 bases; nucleotides outside the gene matches: 9.